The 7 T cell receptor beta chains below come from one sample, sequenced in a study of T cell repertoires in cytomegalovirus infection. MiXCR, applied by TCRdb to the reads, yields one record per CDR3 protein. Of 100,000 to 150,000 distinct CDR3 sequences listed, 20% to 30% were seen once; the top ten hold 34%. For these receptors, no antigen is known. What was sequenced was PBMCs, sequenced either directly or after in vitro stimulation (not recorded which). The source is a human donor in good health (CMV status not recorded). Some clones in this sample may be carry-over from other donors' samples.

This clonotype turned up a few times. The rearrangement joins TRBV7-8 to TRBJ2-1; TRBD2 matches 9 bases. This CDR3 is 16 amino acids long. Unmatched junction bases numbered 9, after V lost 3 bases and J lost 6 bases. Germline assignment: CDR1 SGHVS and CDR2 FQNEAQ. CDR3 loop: CASSLSGTSWRNEQFF. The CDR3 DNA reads TGTGCCAGCAGCTTGTCCGGGACTAGCTGGCGCAATGAGCAGTTCTTC.

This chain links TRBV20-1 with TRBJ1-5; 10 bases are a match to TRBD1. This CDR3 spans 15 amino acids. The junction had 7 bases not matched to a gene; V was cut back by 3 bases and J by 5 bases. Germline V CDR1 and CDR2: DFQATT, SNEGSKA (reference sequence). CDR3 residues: CSARATGGEYQPQHF. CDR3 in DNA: TGCAGTGCTAGGGCGACAGGGGGCGAATATCAGCCCCAGCATTTT.

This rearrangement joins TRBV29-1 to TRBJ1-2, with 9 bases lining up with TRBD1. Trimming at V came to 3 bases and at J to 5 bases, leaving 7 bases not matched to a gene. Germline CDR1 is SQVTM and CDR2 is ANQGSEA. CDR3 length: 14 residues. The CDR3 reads CSVEIEGQGYGYTF. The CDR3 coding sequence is TGCAGCGTTGAGATAGAAGGACAGGGGTATGGCTACACCTTC. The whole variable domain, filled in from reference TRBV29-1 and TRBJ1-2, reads SAVISQKPSRDICQRGTSLTIQCQVDSQVTMMFWYRQQPGQSLTLIATANQGSEATYESGFVIDKFPISRPNLTFSTLTVSNMSPEDSSIYLCSVEIEGQGYGYTFGSGTRLTVV.

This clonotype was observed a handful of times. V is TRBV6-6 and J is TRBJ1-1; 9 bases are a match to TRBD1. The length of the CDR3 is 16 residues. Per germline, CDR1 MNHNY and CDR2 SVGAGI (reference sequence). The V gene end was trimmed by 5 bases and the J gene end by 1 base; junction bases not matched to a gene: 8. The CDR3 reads CASSPRTGDQNTEAFF. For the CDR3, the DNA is TGTGCCAGCAGTCCCCGGACAGGGGACCAGAACACTGAAGCTTTCTTT.

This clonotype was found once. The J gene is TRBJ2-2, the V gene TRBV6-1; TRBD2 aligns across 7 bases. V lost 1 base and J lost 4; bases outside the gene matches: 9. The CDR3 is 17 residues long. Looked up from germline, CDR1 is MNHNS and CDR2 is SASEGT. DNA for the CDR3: TGTGCCAGCAGTGAAGTTGTGGGAGGGGTGAGCACCGGGGAGCTGTTTTTT. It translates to CASSEVVGGVSTGELFF.

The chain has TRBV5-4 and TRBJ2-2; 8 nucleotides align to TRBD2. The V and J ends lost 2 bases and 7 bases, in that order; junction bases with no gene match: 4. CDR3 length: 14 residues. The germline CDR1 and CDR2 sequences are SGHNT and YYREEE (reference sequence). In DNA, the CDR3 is TGTGCCAGCAGCTTAGCGGGAGAAGGCGGGGAGCTGTTTTTT. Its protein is CASSLAGEGGELFF.

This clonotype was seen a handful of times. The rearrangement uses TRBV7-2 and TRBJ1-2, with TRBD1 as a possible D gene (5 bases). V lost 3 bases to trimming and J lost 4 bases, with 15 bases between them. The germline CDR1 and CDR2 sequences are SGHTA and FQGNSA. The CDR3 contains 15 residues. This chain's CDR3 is CASSFGESGTYGYTF. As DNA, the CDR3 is TGTGCCAGCAGCTTTGGGGAAAGTGGGACCTATGGCTACACCTTC.